This entry concerns a single T cell receptor (beta chain). This specimen belongs to a study of shared clonotypes between healthy human individuals. For the study at large: The donor group consisted of two women and three men, aged 18 to 49.

Germline V CDR1 and CDR2: KGHSH, LQKENI. This CDR3 comprises 17 residues. V was cut by 2 bases and J by 0 bases, with 13 bases left in between. On ten immunoSEQ deep assay plates, unsorted PBMC DNA was sequenced. Method: immunoSEQ multiplex PCR; TCRdb's copy keeps in-frame clones and lacks some. This sample has about 490,000 clones, with over 75% found just once. This chain links TRBV18 with TRBJ1-4, with D unclear. The TCR originated in a woman in her forties in good health. Some clones in this sample may be carry-over from other donors' samples. Sequencing was carried out using PBMCs. DNA for the CDR3: TGTGCCAGCTCACCAGGACCGAATCCTGCAACTAATGAAAAACTGTTTTTT. Translated: CASSPGPNPATNEKLFF.